One T cell receptor beta chain is described in this entry. Its specificity is unknown. It was cDNA, reverse transcribed from extracted RNA, that served as the sequencing template. Sequencing used immunoSEQ multiplex PCR; TCRdb keeps in-frame clones, though not all of them. The sample has 150,000 to 200,000 clones; approximately 60% are singletons. The sample belongs to a study of CD8+ T cells in alopecia areata. Study findings and constraints: Baseline CD8+ expansion's link to response remains uncertain, as there was one nonresponder. Scalp samples also contribute reads from the resident alphabeta T cells found in normal skin.

Treatment of the sample: oral pan-JAK inhibitor, 5-10 mg twice daily. The trim removed 4 bases at V and 5 bases at J, leaving 10 bases unmatched. This CDR3 region has 16 residues. Germline V gene sequence: CDR1 MNHNY, CDR2 SVGAGI (reference sequence). The sequenced sample was CD4+ T cells sorted from blood, obtained at week 24, from a patient treated with tofacitinib. The chain recombines TRBV6-6 with TRBJ1-2; the match to TRBD1 covers 10 bases. This sequence originates from a human donor with alopecia areata. The CDR3 sequence is CASSSLPGQGMYGYTF. The CDR3 DNA sequence: TGTGCCAGCAGTTCGTTACCGGGACAGGGGATGTATGGCTACACCTTC.